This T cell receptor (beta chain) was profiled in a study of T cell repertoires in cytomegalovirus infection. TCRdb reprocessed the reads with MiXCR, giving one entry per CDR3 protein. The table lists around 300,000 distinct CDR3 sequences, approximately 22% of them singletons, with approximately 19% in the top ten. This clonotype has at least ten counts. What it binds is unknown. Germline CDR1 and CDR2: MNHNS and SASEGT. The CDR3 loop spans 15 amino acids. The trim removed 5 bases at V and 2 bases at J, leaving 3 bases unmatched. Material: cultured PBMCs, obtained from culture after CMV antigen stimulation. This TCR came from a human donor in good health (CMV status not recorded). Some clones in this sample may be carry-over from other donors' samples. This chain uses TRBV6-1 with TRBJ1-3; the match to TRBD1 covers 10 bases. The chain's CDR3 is CASSSGQGTGNTIYF. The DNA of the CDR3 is TGTGCCAGCAGTTCGGGACAGGGGACTGGAAACACCATATATTTT.